This TCR beta chain is from a study of human T cells and chemical hapten exposure. The study's findings and limits: No change in TCRs above 1 in 1000 frequency was produced by DPC sensitization. The donor cohort had alopecia, so its immune response may not match that of healthy people.

Time point specified: pre-sensitization, week 0. The treatment: therapeutic diphenylcyclopropenone sensitization with weekly scalp DPC. Individual cDNA molecules had unique molecular identifiers attached to them by the library. Each CDR3 protein gets one entry after TCRdb re-called the RACE reads with MiXCR. The profile shows more than 250,000 distinct CDR3 sequences, 7.5% to 9% of them singletons. CDR3 size: 15 residues. Trimming took 3 bases from V and 4 from J; bases not matched to a gene: 6. CDR1 is MRHNA, CDR2 SNTAGT, per germline. As regards this clonotype: What it binds is not known.

The clonotype originates from a woman in her thirties or forties with alopecia areata. Some clones in this sample may be carry-over from other donors' samples. The input for sequencing was whole blood, taken in connection with sensitization to the hapten diphenylcyclopropenone (DPC). The rearrangement uses TRBV6-4 and TRBJ2-3, with 8 bases matching TRBD1. This CDR3 is CASSESTGGSDTQYF. The CDR3 coding sequence is TGTGCCAGCAGTGAGAGCACAGGGGGGTCAGATACGCAGTATTTT.